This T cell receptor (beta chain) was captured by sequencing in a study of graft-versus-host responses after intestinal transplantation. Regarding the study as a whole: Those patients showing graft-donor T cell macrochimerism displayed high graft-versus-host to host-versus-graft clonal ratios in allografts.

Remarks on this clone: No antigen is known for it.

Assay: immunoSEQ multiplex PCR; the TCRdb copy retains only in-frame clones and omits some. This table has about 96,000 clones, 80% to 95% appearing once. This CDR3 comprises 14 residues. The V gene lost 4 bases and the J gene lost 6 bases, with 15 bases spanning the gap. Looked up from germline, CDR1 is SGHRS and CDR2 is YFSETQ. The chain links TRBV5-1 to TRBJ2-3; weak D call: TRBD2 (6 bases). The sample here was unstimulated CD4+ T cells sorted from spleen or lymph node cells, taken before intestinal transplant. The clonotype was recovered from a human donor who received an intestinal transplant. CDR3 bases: TGCGCCAGCAGCCTAAATCTAGCGACCGATACGCAGTATTTT. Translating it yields CASSLNLATDTQYF. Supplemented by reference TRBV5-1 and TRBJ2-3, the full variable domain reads KAGVTQTPRYLIKTRGQQVTLSCSPISGHRSVSWYQQTPGQGLQFLFEYFSETQRNKGNFPGRFSGRQFSNSRSEMNVSTLELGDSALYLCASSLNLATDTQYFGPGTRLTVL.